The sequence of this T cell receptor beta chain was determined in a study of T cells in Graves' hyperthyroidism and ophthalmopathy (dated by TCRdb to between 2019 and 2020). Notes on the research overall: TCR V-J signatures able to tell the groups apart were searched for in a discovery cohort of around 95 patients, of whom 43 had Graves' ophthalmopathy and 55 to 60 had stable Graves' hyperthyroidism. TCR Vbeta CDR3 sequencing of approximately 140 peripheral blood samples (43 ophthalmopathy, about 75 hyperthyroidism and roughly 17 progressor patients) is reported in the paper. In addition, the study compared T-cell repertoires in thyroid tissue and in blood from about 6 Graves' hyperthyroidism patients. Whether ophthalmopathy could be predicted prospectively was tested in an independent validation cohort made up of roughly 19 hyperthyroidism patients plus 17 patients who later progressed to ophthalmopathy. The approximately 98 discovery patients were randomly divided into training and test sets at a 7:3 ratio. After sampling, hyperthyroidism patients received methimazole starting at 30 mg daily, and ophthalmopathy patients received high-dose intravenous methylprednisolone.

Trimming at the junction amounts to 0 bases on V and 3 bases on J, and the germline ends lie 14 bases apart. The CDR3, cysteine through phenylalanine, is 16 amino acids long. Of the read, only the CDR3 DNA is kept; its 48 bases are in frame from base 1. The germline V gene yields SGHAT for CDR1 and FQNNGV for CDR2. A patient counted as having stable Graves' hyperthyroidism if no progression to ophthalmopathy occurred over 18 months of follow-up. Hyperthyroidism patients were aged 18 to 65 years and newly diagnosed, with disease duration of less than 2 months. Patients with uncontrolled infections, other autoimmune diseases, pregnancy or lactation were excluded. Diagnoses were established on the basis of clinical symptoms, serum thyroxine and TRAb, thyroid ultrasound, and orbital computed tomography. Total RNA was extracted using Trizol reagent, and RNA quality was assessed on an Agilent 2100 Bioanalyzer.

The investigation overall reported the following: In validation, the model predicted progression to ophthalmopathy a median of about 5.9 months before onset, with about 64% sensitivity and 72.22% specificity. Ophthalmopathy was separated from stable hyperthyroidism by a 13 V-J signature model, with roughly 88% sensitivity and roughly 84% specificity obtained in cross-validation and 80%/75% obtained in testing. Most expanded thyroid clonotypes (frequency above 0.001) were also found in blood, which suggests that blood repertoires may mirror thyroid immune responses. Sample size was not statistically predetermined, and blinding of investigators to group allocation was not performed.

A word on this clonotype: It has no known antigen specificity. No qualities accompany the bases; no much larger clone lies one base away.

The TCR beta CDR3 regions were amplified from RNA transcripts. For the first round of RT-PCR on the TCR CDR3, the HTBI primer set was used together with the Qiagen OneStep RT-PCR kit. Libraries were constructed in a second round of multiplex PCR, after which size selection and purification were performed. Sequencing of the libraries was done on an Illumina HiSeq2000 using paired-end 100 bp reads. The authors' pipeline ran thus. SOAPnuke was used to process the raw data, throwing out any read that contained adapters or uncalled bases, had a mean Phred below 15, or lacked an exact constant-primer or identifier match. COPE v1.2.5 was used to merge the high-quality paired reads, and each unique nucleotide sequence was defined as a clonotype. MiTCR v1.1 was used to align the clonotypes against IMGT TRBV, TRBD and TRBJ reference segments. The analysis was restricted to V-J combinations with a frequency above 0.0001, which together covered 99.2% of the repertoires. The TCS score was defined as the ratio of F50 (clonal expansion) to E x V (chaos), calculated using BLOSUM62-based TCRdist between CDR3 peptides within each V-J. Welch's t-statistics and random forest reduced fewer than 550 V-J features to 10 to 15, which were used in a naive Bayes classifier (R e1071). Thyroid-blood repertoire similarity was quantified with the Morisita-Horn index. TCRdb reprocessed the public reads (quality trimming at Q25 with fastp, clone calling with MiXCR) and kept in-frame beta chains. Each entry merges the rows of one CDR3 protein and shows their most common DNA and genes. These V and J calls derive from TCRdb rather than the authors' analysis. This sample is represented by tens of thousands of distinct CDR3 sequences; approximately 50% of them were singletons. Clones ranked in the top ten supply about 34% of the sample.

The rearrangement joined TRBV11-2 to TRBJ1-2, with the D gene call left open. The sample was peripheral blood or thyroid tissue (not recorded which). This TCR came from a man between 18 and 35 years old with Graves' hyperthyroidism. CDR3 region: CASSLDSGRGDYGYTF. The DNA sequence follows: TGTGCCAGCAGCTTAGATTCGGGCAGAGGTGACTATGGCTACACCTTC.